This passage covers 13 T cell receptor beta chains from one sample sequenced in a study of T cells expressing NK-cell markers. TCRdb reanalyzed the 5' RACE reads, giving one entry per CDR3 protein sequence and no DNA. The clone table shows under 500,000 distinct CDR3 sequences, with the ten largest holding roughly 8%. The material sequenced was blood T cells: a sorted CD56 or NKG2C T cell subset, CD4+ or CD8+ T cells, or bulk PBMC T cells (not recorded which). Every receptor here comes from a woman aged 18-69 years in good health.

The rearrangement uses TRBV2 and TRBJ2-1; TCRdb gives TRBD2 as the D gene, but with no DNA this cannot be confirmed. The CDR3 spans 14 residues. The germline V gene encodes CDR1 SNHLY and CDR2 FYNNEI. The CDR3 reads CASSALGLYNEQFF.

The gene calls are TRBV5-5 and TRBJ2-5; with no DNA, the TCRdb D assignment of TRBD1 cannot be verified. CDR1 is SGHKS and CDR2 is YYEKEE in the germline V gene (reference sequence). The CDR3 sequence is 13 residues long. The CDR3 is CASTKQGKETQYF.

The chain links TRBV6-1 to TRBJ2-7; no DNA is available, so the TRBD1 call from TCRdb remains unchecked. This CDR3 is 14 amino acids long. The germline V gene has CDR1 MNHNS and CDR2 SASEGT. The CDR3 loop reads CASSRRDRGYEQYF.

This rearrangement joins TRBV5-1 to TRBJ2-2; TCRdb lists TRBD1, though no DNA is available to test this call. The CDR3 is made up of 14 amino acids. Germline V lookup: CDR1 SGHRS, CDR2 YFSETQ. The CDR3 reads CASSTQGATGELFF.

The chain recombines TRBV12-3 or TRBV12-4 with TRBJ2-7. CDR3 size: 12 residues. The CDR3 protein is CASSLAQGEQYF.

CDR3 loop: CSARLKGQGATGELFF. The rearrangement uses TRBV20-1 and TRBJ2-2; TCRdb calls TRBD1, which cannot be checked without DNA. Germline V gene data show CDR1 as DFQATT and CDR2 as SNEGSKA (reference sequence). This CDR3 has 16 residues.

The rearrangement links TRBV29-1 to TRBJ1-4. CDR1 SQVTM and CDR2 ANQGSEA come from the germline V gene. The CDR3 spans 11 residues. Here the CDR3 reads CSARDEEKLFF. The whole variable domain, filled in from reference TRBV29-1 and TRBJ1-4, reads SAVISQKPSRDICQRGTSLTIQCQVDSQVTMMFWYRQQPGQSLTLIATANQGSEATYESGFVIDKFPISRPNLTFSTLTVSNMSPEDSSIYLCSARDEEKLFFGSGTQLSVL.

This chain joins TRBV5-5 and TRBJ1-1. The V gene's germline CDR1 is SGHKS and CDR2 YYEKEE (reference sequence). The CDR3 is 16 amino acids. This CDR3 reads CASSLGPRRENTEAFF.

Here the CDR3 reads CASSLGPSGGIYEQYF. The chain is built from TRBV5-6 and TRBJ2-7; checking the TCRdb D call of TRBD2 is not possible without DNA. The V gene's germline CDR1 is SGHDT and CDR2 YYEEEE. This CDR3 is 16 amino acids long.

This chain joins TRBV12-3 or TRBV12-4 and TRBJ2-7. This CDR3 is built from 14 residues. The chain's CDR3 is CASSTSGSNYEQYF.

The chain has TRBV4-1 and TRBJ2-5; absent DNA, TCRdb's TRBD1 call cannot be checked. The CDR3 extends over 16 amino acids. CDR1 is MGHRA and CDR2 is YSYEKL in the germline V gene. The CDR3 loop is CASSQDPLRGAETQYF.

This clonotype shows up as large by frequency. V usage is TRBV20-1 and J usage is TRBJ2-1; lacking DNA, the TRBD1 call made by TCRdb goes unchecked. CDR1 is DFQATT, CDR2 SNEGSKA, per germline (reference sequence). The CDR3 has 16 residues. CDR3 sequence reads: CSAREPTGSRYNEQFF.

The chain recombines TRBV11-2 with TRBJ1-2. CDR1 and CDR2 from the germline V gene are SGHAT and FQNNGV. This CDR3 comprises 19 residues. CDR3 region: CASSLDRGGRGTSSYGYTF.